This passage covers 32 T cell receptor beta chains from one sample sequenced in a study of T cells in Graves' hyperthyroidism and ophthalmopathy. Amplification of TCR beta CDR3 regions used RNA as the template. Using the HTBI primer set, a first-round RT-PCR was run on the TCR CDR3. Each CDR3 protein is one row after TCRdb ran MiXCR on the multiplex PCR reads. The sample contains hundreds of thousands of distinct CDR3 sequences, around 16% of which appear only once. Source material: blood. The receptor set was obtained from a woman aged 30 to 39 with Graves' hyperthyroidism.

This clonotype was recorded at least ten times. The V call is TRBV7-8, the J call TRBJ2-3; D remains unclear. The CDR3 spans 17 residues. Trimming pared 2 bases from V and 3 bases from J, leaving 18 bases between. Germline assignment: CDR1 SGHVS and CDR2 FQNEAQ. CDR3 bases: TGTGCCAGCAGCTTATCTTCCGCGGCGGTCCGAACAGATACGCAGTATTTT. Amino acid sequence: CASSLSSAAVRTDTQYF.

This chain joins TRBV27 and TRBJ2-5; 7 positions match TRBD1. V was pared by 2 bases and J by 9 bases, with 6 bases of the junction left unmatched. The CDR3 spans 13 residues. The germline V gene has CDR1 MNHEY and CDR2 SMNVEV (reference sequence). DNA for the CDR3: TGTGCCAGCAGTTTAGGACAGGAGTTTGCCCAGTACTTC. It is translated as CASSLGQEFAQYF.

This clonotype was observed a few times. This chain uses TRBV11-2 with TRBJ2-2; the D gene is possibly TRBD1 (6 bases). Trimming pared 8 bases from V and 5 bases from J, leaving 18 bases between. Germline values: CDR1 SGHAT, CDR2 FQNNGV. The CDR3 length is 15 residues. CDR3 sequence: CASSRQVLRTGELFF. The CDR3, as DNA: TGTGCCAGCTCCCGACAGGTTTTAAGAACCGGGGAGCTGTTTTTT.

The chain joins TRBV20-1 to TRBJ2-1; 11 nucleotides align to TRBD2. After removal of 3 bases from V and 5 bases from J, the junction contained 6 bases not matched to a gene. Germline loops: CDR1 DFQATT, CDR2 SNEGSKA (reference sequence). The CDR3 loop spans 15 amino acids. CDR3 amino acids: CSASRPSGRNNEQFF. Written as DNA, the CDR3 is TGCAGTGCTAGTCGTCCTAGCGGGAGGAACAATGAGCAGTTCTTC.

There are many counts of this clonotype. The chain links TRBV28 to TRBJ2-2; a weak D match, TRBD1 (6 bases). Trimming left V 4 bases short and J 2 bases short, with 17 bases between. CDR1 MDHEN and CDR2 SYDVKM come from the germline V gene. The CDR3 runs 17 residues. CDR3 protein: CASSSLDSYTNTGELFF. The CDR3 DNA is TGTGCCAGCAGTTCTCTGGACAGCTATACCAACACCGGGGAGCTGTTTTTT.

The chain employs TRBV7-2 and TRBJ2-7; a possible D gene is TRBD1 (5 bases). This CDR3 has 13 residues. V was shortened by 2 bases and J by 5 bases, with 10 bases between the two germline ends. Germline V lookup: CDR1 SGHTA, CDR2 FQGNSA. CDR3 sequence reads: CASSLSQGDEQYF. The CDR3, as DNA: TGTGCCAGCAGCTTATCGCAGGGCGACGAGCAGTACTTC. The variable domain in full, completed from reference TRBV7-2 and TRBJ2-7, reads GAGVSQSPSNKVTEKGKDVELRCDPISGHTALYWYRQSLGQGLEFLIYFQGNSAPDKSGLPSDRFSAERTGGSVSTLTIQRTQQEDSAVYLCASSLSQGDEQYFGPGTRLTVT.

This chain uses TRBV27 with TRBJ1-2; 8 bases line up with TRBD1. In germline, CDR1 is MNHEY, CDR2 SMNVEV (reference sequence). V was clipped by 5 bases and J by 3 bases; unmatched bases: 8. The CDR3 loop spans 15 amino acids. In DNA, the CDR3 is TGTGCCAGCAGTAGAAAGGGACAGGCATACTATGGCTACACCTTC. Amino acid sequence: CASSRKGQAYYGYTF.

This clonotype was observed many times. The gene calls are TRBV2 and TRBJ1-3; possible D gene TRBD1, 6 bases. V lost 9 bases, J lost 0 bases, and 9 bases lay in between. The CDR3 covers 13 residues. CDR1 and CDR2 from the germline V gene are SNHLY and FYNNEI. The CDR3 region is CARGQSSGNTIYF. DNA of the CDR3: TGTGCCAGAGGACAGTCCTCTGGAAACACCATATATTTT.

The chain employs TRBV6-4 and TRBJ2-1, with 12 bases matching TRBD2. The DNA end lines up better with TRBJ2-7; the J call may be wrong. CDR1 is MRHNA and CDR2 is SNTAGT in the germline V gene. This CDR3 has 15 amino acids. Written as DNA, the CDR3 is TGTGCCAGCAGTGGGACTAGCGGGACCTACAATGAGCAGTACTTC. Translation gives CASSGTSGTYNEQYF.

This sequence joins TRBV4-2 and TRBJ2-1; TRBD2 aligns across 11 bases. Looked up from germline, CDR1 is LGHNA and CDR2 is YNFKEQ. The CDR3 sequence is 14 residues long. V lost 3 bases and J lost 13; bases outside the gene matches: 8. The CDR3 DNA reads TGTGCCAGCAGCCATTCTACTAGCGGGAGTTCACAGTTCTTC. This sequence encodes CASSHSTSGSSQFF.

The rearrangement uses TRBV24-1 and TRBJ2-2; weak D call: TRBD2 (6 bases). The CDR3 has 20 amino acids. The germline V gene encodes CDR1 KGHDR and CDR2 SFDVKD. Trimming cost V 1 base and J 4 bases, with 24 bases left between them. CDR3 loop: CATSDLTLSGSTPPTGELFF. In DNA form, the CDR3 reads TGTGCCACCAGTGATTTAACTCTAAGCGGGTCCACACCACCCACCGGGGAGCTGTTTTTT.

On this clonotype itself: This may stem from a read error, because a much larger clone lies one nucleotide away. J is TRBJ1-5 and V is TRBV27; D is ambiguous. CDR1 MNHEY and CDR2 SMNVEV come from the germline V gene (reference sequence). V was cut by 5 bases and J by 5 bases, with 7 bases left in between. This CDR3 has 12 residues. The CDR3 nucleotides read TGTGCCAGCAGTCACCTGGATCAGCCCCAGCATTTT. Protein sequence: CASSHLDQPQHF.

This clonotype was detected many times. This sequence joins TRBV6-1 and TRBJ2-3, with 12 bases that match TRBD2. This CDR3 region has 16 residues. After removal of 6 bases from V and 3 bases from J, the junction contained 7 bases not matched to a gene. CDR1 is MNHNS, CDR2 SASEGT, per germline. CDR3 DNA: TGTGCCAGCAGGAGTCTAGCGGGAGGGCCAACAGATACGCAGTATTTT. This translates into CASRSLAGGPTDTQYF.

This rearrangement joins TRBV28 to TRBJ2-7; 9 bases align to TRBD1. J gave up 4 bases and V 5 bases, and 9 bases lay outside the gene matches. CDR3 length: 15 residues. Germline V CDR1 and CDR2: MDHEN, SYDVKM. For the CDR3, the DNA is TGTGCCAGCAGTAACGGGGGACAGGGACCGTACGAGCAGTACTTC. Residues: CASSNGGQGPYEQYF.

The J gene is TRBJ1-6, the V gene TRBV3-1; D remains unclear. Germline assignment: CDR1 LGHDT and CDR2 YNNKEL (reference sequence). Trimming pared 2 bases from V and 0 bases from J, leaving 11 bases between. CDR3 length equals 17 residues. As DNA, the CDR3 is TGTGCCAGCAGCCAATCTTTCCGGAGCTCCTATAATTCACCCCTCCACTTT. It is translated as CASSQSFRSSYNSPLHF.

About this clonotype: A much larger clone differs by one base, so this may be a read error. This chain uses TRBV13 with TRBJ2-3; unclear D gene. This CDR3 comprises 13 residues. The germline gives CDR1 PRHDT, CDR2 FYEKMQ (reference sequence). CDR3 in amino acids: CASSLGHSDMQYF. The CDR3 coding sequence is TGTGCCAGCAGCTTGGGTCATTCAGATATGCAGTATTTT.

The chain recombines TRBV15 with TRBJ2-7, with D possibly matching TRBD1 (6 bases). The CDR3 runs 14 residues. V shed 0 bases and J shed 6 bases, with 12 bases lying between them. Germline-derived CDR1 and CDR2 are LNHNV and YYDKDF (reference sequence). The CDR3 loop reads CATSRDTGSGEQYF. In DNA form, the CDR3 reads TGTGCCACCAGCAGAGACACAGGGTCGGGCGAGCAGTACTTC. Based on the CDR3 plus reference TRBV15 and TRBJ2-7, the full variable domain is DAMVIQNPRYQVTQFGKPVTLSCSQTLNHNVMYWYQQKSSQAPKLLFHYYDKDFNNEADTPDNFQSRRPNTSFCFLDIRSPGLGDTAMYLCATSRDTGSGEQYFGPGTRLTVT.

The CDR3 reads CASSQDLPRGVYNSPLHF. CDR3 in DNA: TGCGCCAGCAGCCAAGATCTTCCCAGGGGGGTTTATAATTCACCCCTCCACTTT. This sequence joins TRBV4-1 and TRBJ1-6; 7 bases agree with TRBD1. The CDR3 has 18 residues. V lost 0 bases and J lost 4; bases outside the gene matches: 9. Germline V gives CDR1 MGHRA, CDR2 YSYEKL.

This clonotype was counted only a few times. The V gene is TRBV28, the J gene TRBJ1-5; D perhaps matches TRBD1 (6 bases). V was trimmed by 5 bases and J by 5 bases, leaving 28 bases between them. This CDR3 region has 19 residues. The germline V gene has CDR1 MDHEN and CDR2 SYDVKM. The chain's CDR3 is CASSPGAGGNPDGDQPQHF. DNA of the CDR3: TGTGCCAGCAGTCCGGGCGCGGGGGGCAACCCCGACGGCGATCAGCCCCAGCATTTT.

This clonotype was observed a few times. This rearrangement joins TRBV10-3 to TRBJ2-2; 9 bases are a match to TRBD1. Per germline, CDR1 ENHRY and CDR2 SYGVKD. V dropped 6 bases and J dropped 5; count of bases not matched to a gene: 7. The CDR3 runs to 15 residues. The CDR3 loop is CAIREGTGFTGELFF. The CDR3 coding sequence is TGTGCCATCAGGGAAGGGACAGGGTTTACCGGGGAGCTGTTTTTT.

The CDR3 region is CASTPGTGDGKLFF. The DNA of the CDR3 is TGTGCCAGCACCCCCGGGACAGGGGACGGAAAACTGTTTTTT. This chain connects TRBV13 to TRBJ1-4; TRBD1 aligns across 10 bases. With 7 bases clipped from V and 10 bases from J, the junction kept 9 bases outside the gene matches. The CDR3 totals 14 residues. The germline CDR1 and CDR2 sequences are PRHDT and FYEKMQ (reference sequence).

This clonotype was seen ten or more times. The gene calls are TRBV6-5 and TRBJ2-7, with D possibly matching TRBD1 (5 bases). This CDR3 region has 16 residues. With 2 bases removed from V and 5 bases from J, the gap between germline ends came to 19 bases. CDR1 is MNHEY and CDR2 is SVGAGI in the germline V gene. CDR3 in DNA: TGTGCCAGCAGTTACCATGATAGGCAGGGCGTAGACGAGCAGTACTTC. Its translation is CASSYHDRQGVDEQYF.

There are many counts of this clonotype. The chain joins TRBV6-1 to TRBJ2-7; the D is unclear. Germline V gives CDR1 MNHNS, CDR2 SASEGT. V was trimmed by 8 bases and J by 0 bases, leaving 14 bases between them. The CDR3 has 14 residues. The CDR3 DNA reads as TGTGCCAGCGATTTCACCCGGAGCTCCTACGAGCAGTACTTC. Residues: CASDFTRSSYEQYF.

Regarding this clonotype: One end of the junction does not line up with germline, which may come from a read error. The V call is TRBV9, the J call TRBJ1-4; 9 nucleotides line up with TRBD1. The germline V gene has CDR1 SGDLS and CDR2 YYNGEE. This CDR3 contains 15 residues. This chain's CDR3 is CAGSQRDRVPEKLFF. The CDR3 region has the DNA TGTGCCGGCAGCCAGAGGGACAGGGTCCCTGAAAAACTGTTTTTT.

This clonotype was recorded many times. V gene TRBV28 combines with J gene TRBJ1-5, with D uncertain. The CDR3 has 14 residues. Per germline, CDR1 MDHEN and CDR2 SYDVKM. V lost 7 bases, J lost 6 bases, and 16 bases lay in between. CDR3 DNA sequence: TGTGCCAGCATTCGGCGTGGTTTGGGTCAGCCCCAGCATTTT. It specifies CASIRRGLGQPQHF.

V usage is TRBV11-2 and J usage is TRBJ1-2; D gene ambiguous. Looked up from germline, CDR1 is SGHAT and CDR2 is FQNNGV. Trimming took 3 bases from V and 2 from J, leaving 10 bases between them. The CDR3 has 14 amino acids. This chain's CDR3 is CASSFPDTNYGYTF. For the CDR3, the DNA is TGTGCCAGCAGCTTCCCAGACACAAACTATGGCTACACCTTC.

This clonotype was observed a few times. J is TRBJ1-1 and V is TRBV7-3; no definite D call. Between the trimmed V and J ends, which lost 4 bases and 8 bases, there was a span of 20 bases. Germline V gene data show CDR1 as SGHTA and CDR2 as FQGTGA. The CDR3 covers 15 residues. CDR3 sequence reads: CASSSSSGDPKEAFF. As DNA, the CDR3 is TGTGCCAGCAGCTCGAGTTCAGGCGATCCCAAAGAAGCTTTCTTT.

At least ten counts were recorded for this clonotype. The gene calls are TRBV2 and TRBJ1-1, with 8 bases aligning to TRBD1. V dropped 6 bases and J dropped 5; count of bases not matched to a gene: 8. The CDR3 has 14 residues. Germline V gene lookup returns CDR1 SNHLY and CDR2 FYNNEI. The chain's CDR3 is CASSQAGGRTEAFF. The CDR3 nucleotides read TGTGCCAGCAGCCAGGCAGGGGGCAGGACTGAAGCTTTCTTT.

The sample holds many counts of this clonotype. The J gene is TRBJ2-1, the V gene TRBV6-2 or TRBV6-3, with a tentative D call TRBD1 (5 bases). CDR1 and CDR2 from the germline V gene are MNHEY and SVGEGT. The CDR3 extends over 10 amino acids. Trimming pared 6 bases from V and 8 bases from J, leaving 5 bases between. CDR3 nucleotides: TGTGCCAGCAGAGGGGATGAGCAGTTCTTC. Its protein product is CASRGDEQFF.

This clonotype was found many times. The chain uses TRBV7-9 and TRBJ2-1; D perhaps matches TRBD2 (6 bases). The length of the CDR3 is 15 residues. Between the trimmed V and J ends, which lost 0 bases and 6 bases, there was a span of 12 bases. Germline CDR1 and CDR2: SEHNR and FQNEAQ (reference sequence). The CDR3 region is CASSLAQEGANEQFF. CDR3 bases: TGTGCCAGCAGCTTAGCGCAGGAGGGAGCCAATGAGCAGTTCTTC.

This clonotype came up many times. The rearrangement links TRBV7-2 to TRBJ2-7; D is uncertain. There are 15 residues in the CDR3. Germline V gene data show CDR1 as SGHTA and CDR2 as FQGNSA. V lost 1 base and J lost 3, with 13 bases in between. The CDR3 reads CASSLGASLFYEQYF. CDR3 in DNA: TGTGCCAGCAGCTTAGGGGCAAGCCTATTCTACGAGCAGTACTTC.

This sequence joins TRBV19 and TRBJ2-1; D unresolved. The CDR3 loop spans 17 amino acids. Germline CDR1 is LNHDA and CDR2 is SQIVND (reference sequence). Deletions cut 6 bases from V and 7 bases from J, with 25 bases between. CDR3 nucleotides: TGTGCCAGTAGCTCCACCGGAGTAGGCCGGATGTCTAATGAGCAGTTCTTC. This codes for CASSSTGVGRMSNEQFF.